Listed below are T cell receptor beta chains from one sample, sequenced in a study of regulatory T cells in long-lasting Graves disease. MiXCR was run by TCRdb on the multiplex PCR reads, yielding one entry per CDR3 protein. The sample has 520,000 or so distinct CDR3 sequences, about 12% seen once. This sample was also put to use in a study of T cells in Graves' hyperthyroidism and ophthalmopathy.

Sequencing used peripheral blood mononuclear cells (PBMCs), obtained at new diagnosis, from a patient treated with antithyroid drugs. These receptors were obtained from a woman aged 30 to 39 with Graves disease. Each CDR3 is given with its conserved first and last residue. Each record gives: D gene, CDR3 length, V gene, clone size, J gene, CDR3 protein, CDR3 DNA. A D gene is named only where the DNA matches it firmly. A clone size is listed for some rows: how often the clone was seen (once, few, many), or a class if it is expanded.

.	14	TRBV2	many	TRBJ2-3	CASKRTEATDTQYF	TGTGCCAGCAAGCGGACAGAAGCCACAGATACGCAGTATTTT
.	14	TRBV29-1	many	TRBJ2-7	CSVVKAAWGYEQYF	TGCAGCGTTGTCAAGGCAGCTTGGGGCTACGAGCAGTACTTC
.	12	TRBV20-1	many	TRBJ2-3	CSASSDTDTQYF	TGCAGTGCTAGTTCTGACACAGATACGCAGTATTTT
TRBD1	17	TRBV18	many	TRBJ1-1	CASSPPGARDRNTEAFF	TGTGCCAGCTCACCACCTGGGGCCCGGGACAGGAACACTGAAGCTTTCTTT
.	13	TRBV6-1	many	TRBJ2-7	CASRRDPSYEQYF	TGTGCCAGCAGGAGGGACCCCTCCTACGAGCAGTACTTC
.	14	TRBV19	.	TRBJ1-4	CASSTLREGEKLFF	TGTGCCAGTAGTACCCTTAGGGAGGGTGAAAAACTGTTTTTT
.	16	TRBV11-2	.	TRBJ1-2	CASSLGFGVTNYGYTF	TGTGCCAGCAGCTTAGGGTTTGGGGTAACTAACTATGGCTACACCTTC
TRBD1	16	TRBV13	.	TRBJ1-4	CASSTRSTGVDEKLFF	TGTGCCAGCAGCACCCGGTCGACAGGGGTGGATGAAAAACTGTTTTTT
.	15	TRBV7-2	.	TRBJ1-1	CASSLYSPSDTEAFF	TGTGCCAGCAGCTTATATTCTCCCTCGGACACTGAAGCTTTCTTT
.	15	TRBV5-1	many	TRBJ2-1	CASRDIRGTYNEQFF	TGCGCCAGCAGAGATATTCGGGGCACCTACAATGAGCAGTTCTTC
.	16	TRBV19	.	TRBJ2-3	CASSIYVGAGTDTQYF	TGTGCCAGTAGTATATATGTGGGAGCGGGCACAGATACGCAGTATTTT
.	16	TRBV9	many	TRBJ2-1	CASSPERTSSYNEQFF	TGTGCCAGCAGCCCTGAGCGTACCAGCTCCTACAATGAGCAGTTCTTC
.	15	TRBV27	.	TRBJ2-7	CASTPYPSEGHEQYF	TGTGCCAGCACTCCTTATCCCAGTGAGGGACACGAGCAGTACTTC
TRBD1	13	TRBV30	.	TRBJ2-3	CAWSLQGADTQYF	TGTGCCTGGAGTCTGCAGGGGGCAGATACGCAGTATTTT
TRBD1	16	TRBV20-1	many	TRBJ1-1	CSASGTGDYWNTEAFF	TGCAGTGCTTCCGGGACAGGGGACTATTGGAACACTGAAGCTTTCTTT
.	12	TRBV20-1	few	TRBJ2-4	CSARQTENIQYF	TGCAGTGCTAGACAGACAGAAAACATTCAGTACTTC
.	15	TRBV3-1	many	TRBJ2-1	CASSQVNPRPHEQFF	TGTGCCAGCAGCCAAGTTAACCCTAGACCCCATGAGCAGTTCTTC
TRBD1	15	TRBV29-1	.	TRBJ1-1	CSATPTGGAPTEAFF	TGCAGCGCTACTCCCACAGGGGGCGCACCCACTGAAGCTTTCTTT
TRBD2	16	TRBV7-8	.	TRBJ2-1	CASSLEAPGLATKQFF	TGTGCCAGCAGCTTAGAGGCACCGGGACTAGCAACTAAACAGTTCTTC
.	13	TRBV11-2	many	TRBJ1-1	CASSQHADTEAFF	TGTGCCAGCAGCCAACACGCAGACACTGAAGCTTTCTTT
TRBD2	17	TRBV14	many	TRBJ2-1	CASSQDLPSGRAFEQFF	TGTGCCAGCAGCCAAGACCTCCCGAGCGGGAGGGCCTTTGAGCAGTTCTTC
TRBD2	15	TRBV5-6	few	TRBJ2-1	CASSGSSGGYNEQFF	TGTGCCAGCAGCGGCTCTAGCGGGGGGTACAATGAGCAGTTCTTC
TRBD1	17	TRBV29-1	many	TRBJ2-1	CSADRDRLSLTYNEQFF	TGCAGCGCGGACCGGGACAGGTTATCTCTAACGTACAATGAGCAGTTCTTC
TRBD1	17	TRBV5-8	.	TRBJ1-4	CASSPGTGGATNEKLFF	TGTGCCAGCAGCCCCGGGACAGGGGGTGCAACTAATGAAAAACTGTTTTTT
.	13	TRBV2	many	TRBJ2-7	CASSDDASYEQYF	TGTGCCAGCAGTGACGACGCGTCCTACGAGCAGTACTTC
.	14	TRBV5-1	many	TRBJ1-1	CASSEGRKNTEAFF	TGCGCCAGCAGCGAAGGGAGGAAGAACACTGAAGCTTTCTTT
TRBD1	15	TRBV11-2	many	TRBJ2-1	CASKRQGAKGNEQFF	TGTGCCAGCAAGAGACAGGGGGCAAAAGGGAATGAGCAGTTCTTC
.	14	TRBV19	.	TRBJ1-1	CASSIPGARLKVFF	TGTGCCAGTAGTATCCCTGGGGCTCGGTTGAAAGTTTTCTTT
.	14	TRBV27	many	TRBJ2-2	CASRPRENTGELFF	TGTGCCAGCAGGCCTCGGGAGAACACCGGGGAGCTGTTTTTT
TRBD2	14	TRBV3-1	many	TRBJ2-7	CASSRTGGTHEQYF	TGTGCCAGCAGCCGAACGGGGGGGACCCACGAGCAGTACTTC
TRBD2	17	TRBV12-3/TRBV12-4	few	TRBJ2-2	CASSPGLAGSRSGELFF	TGTGCCAGCAGCCCGGGACTAGCGGGATCTCGTTCCGGGGAGCTGTTTTTT
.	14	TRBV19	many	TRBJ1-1	CASSISGTYPEAFF	TGTGCCAGTAGTATCTCGGGGACATACCCTGAAGCTTTCTTT
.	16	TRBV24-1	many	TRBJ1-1	CATKASGQESETEAFF	TGTGCCACCAAGGCCTCCGGGCAAGAATCGGAGACTGAAGCTTTCTTT
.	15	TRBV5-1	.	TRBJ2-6	CASSLARQDNNVLTF	TGCGCCAGCAGCTTGGCCCGGCAGGATAACAACGTCCTGACTTTC
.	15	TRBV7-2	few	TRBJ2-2	CASSLKAGRAGELFF	TGTGCCAGCAGCTTAAAGGCAGGCCGGGCCGGGGAGCTGTTTTTT
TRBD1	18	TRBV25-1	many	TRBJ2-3	CASSEFRDRGRGTDTQYF	TGTGCCAGCAGTGAATTCCGGGACAGGGGGCGAGGCACAGATACGCAGTATTTT
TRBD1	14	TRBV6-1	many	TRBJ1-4	CASSSGTGPLKLFF	TGTGCCAGCAGCAGCGGGACAGGGCCGTTGAAACTGTTTTTT
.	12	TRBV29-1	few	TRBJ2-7	CSVGQAPYEQYF	TGCAGCGTTGGTCAGGCCCCCTACGAGCAGTACTTC
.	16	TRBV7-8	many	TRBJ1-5	CASSPLTIYSNQPQHF	TGTGCCAGCAGCCCCCTCACAATATATAGCAATCAGCCCCAGCATTTT
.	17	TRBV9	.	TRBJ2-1	CASSYGRGLAVYNEQFF	TGTGCCAGCAGCTACGGGAGGGGGCTAGCGGTCTACAATGAGCAGTTCTTC
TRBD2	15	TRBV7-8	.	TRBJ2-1	CASSALAGVYNEQFF	TGTGCCAGCAGCGCTCTAGCGGGGGTCTACAATGAGCAGTTCTTC
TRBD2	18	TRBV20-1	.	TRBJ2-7	CSARDFSAGAHFPYEQYF	TGCAGTGCTAGAGATTTCTCAGCGGGAGCCCATTTCCCCTACGAGCAGTACTTC
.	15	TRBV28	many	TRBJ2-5	CASSLAVRLQETQYF	TGTGCCAGCAGTTTAGCGGTTCGGTTGCAAGAGACCCAGTACTTC
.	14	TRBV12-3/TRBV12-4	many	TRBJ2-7	CASSLWGKMYEQYF	TGTGCCAGCAGTTTATGGGGAAAAATGTACGAGCAGTACTTC
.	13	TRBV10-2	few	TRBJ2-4	CASTERAKNIQYF	TGCGCCAGCACGGAACGGGCCAAAAACATTCAGTACTTC
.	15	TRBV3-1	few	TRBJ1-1	CASSPWVTAGSEAFF	TGTGCCAGCAGCCCTTGGGTCACCGCCGGGTCTGAAGCTTTCTTT
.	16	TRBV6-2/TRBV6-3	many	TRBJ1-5	CASSPYHGQNNQPQHF	TGTGCCAGCAGTCCCTACCACGGACAGAACAATCAGCCCCAGCATTTT
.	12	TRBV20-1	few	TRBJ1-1	CSGVQGNTEAFF	TGCAGTGGAGTACAGGGGAACACTGAAGCTTTCTTT
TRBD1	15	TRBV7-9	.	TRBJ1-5	CASSLGTGENQPQHF	TGTGCCAGCAGCTTAGGGACAGGAGAAAATCAGCCCCAGCATTTT
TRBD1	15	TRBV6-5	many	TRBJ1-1	CASSYYRTGNTEAFF	TGTGCCAGCAGTTACTACCGGACAGGGAACACTGAAGCTTTCTTT
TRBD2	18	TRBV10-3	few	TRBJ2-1	CAISEGLAGVKSYNEQFF	TGTGCCATCAGTGAGGGACTAGCGGGAGTAAAGTCCTACAATGAGCAGTTCTTC
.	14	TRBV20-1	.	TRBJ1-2	CSARDQVRADGYTF	TGCAGTGCTAGAGATCAGGTCAGGGCGGATGGCTACACCTTC
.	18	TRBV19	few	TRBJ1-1	CASSIDLETGGWGTEAFF	TGTGCCAGTAGTATAGATCTCGAGACAGGTGGCTGGGGCACTGAAGCTTTCTTT
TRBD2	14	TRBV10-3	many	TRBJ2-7	CARHSGSPTYEQYF	TGTGCCAGGCATAGCGGGAGCCCCACCTACGAGCAGTACTTC
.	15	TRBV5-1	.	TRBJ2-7	CASSSFMYSSYEQYF	TGCGCCAGCAGCTCCTTTATGTATAGCTCCTACGAGCAGTACTTC
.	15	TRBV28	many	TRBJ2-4	CASSSAASGGPIQYF	TGTGCCAGCAGTTCCGCCGCGTCCGGGGGACCTATTCAGTACTTC
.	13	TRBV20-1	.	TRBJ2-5	CSARFGERETQYF	TGCAGTGCTAGATTTGGGGAGCGGGAGACCCAGTACTTC
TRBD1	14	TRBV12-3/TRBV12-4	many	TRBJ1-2	CASRARQGQYGYTF	TGTGCCAGCAGAGCGCGACAGGGCCAATATGGCTACACCTTC
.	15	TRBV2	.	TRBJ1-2	CASRGGPLPNYGYTF	TGTGCCAGCAGAGGCGGCCCACTTCCCAACTATGGCTACACCTTC
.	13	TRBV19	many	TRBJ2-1	CASSIGWNREQFF	TGTGCCAGTAGTATAGGTTGGAATCGGGAGCAGTTCTTC